The rows below give T cell receptor beta chains drawn from one sample of a study of cytomegalovirus exposure and HLA in healthy donors. Sequencing used immunoSEQ multiplex PCR; TCRdb keeps in-frame clones, though not all of them. Of 150,000 to 180,000 clones in the sample, 60% to 85% were seen once. Specimen: PBMCs. Receptors originate from a woman between 35 and 50 years old in good health and CMV-seronegative. The CDR3 runs from the conserved cysteine through the conserved F or W. D genes are given only for firm matches. The size of a clone is reported for some rows only, either as once, few or many, or as a class for expanded clones.

clone_size d_call j_call v_call cdr3_length cdr3_nt cdr3_aa
- - TRBJ2-1 TRBV5-6 15 TGTGCCAGCAGCTTGGCCGGAGGGGTCAGCAATGAGCAGTTCTTC CASSLAGGVSNEQFF
few - TRBJ1-2 TRBV10-3 14 TGTGCCATCAGTGAGGAAGCGCAGGGATATGGCTACACCTTC CAISEEAQGYGYTF
- - TRBJ1-3 TRBV25-1 12 TGTGCAAGCGCGAGCTCTGGAAACACCATATATTTT CASASSGNTIYF
- TRBD1 TRBJ1-1 TRBV5-1 13 TGCGCCAGCAGTCCTGGACAGGGTAATGAAGCTTTCTTT CASSPGQGNEAFF
- - TRBJ2-1 TRBV27 15 TGTGCCAGCAGTTTACTAGCAGATACTTACAATGAGCAGTTCTTC CASSLLADTYNEQFF
once TRBD1 TRBJ2-7 TRBV6-5 16 TGTGCCAGCAGTTACTCGGCTGGGACAGGCTCCTACGAGCAGTACTTC CASSYSAGTGSYEQYF
once TRBD1 TRBJ2-7 TRBV6-1 13 TGTGCCAGCAGTGAAGGGGACAGGGGCGAGCAGTACTTC CASSEGDRGEQYF
- - TRBJ2-3 TRBV19 14 TGTGCCAGTCAGAGACAGGAGGGCACAGATACGCAGTATTTT CASQRQEGTDTQYF
- - TRBJ1-6 TRBV11-2 15 TGTGCCAGCAGCCCCGGCCCGGGGGTCAATTCACCCCTCCACTTT CASSPGPGVNSPLHF
- - TRBJ2-1 TRBV18 15 TGTGCCAGCTCACCCTTGTCCCAGGGTGGGCATGAGCAGTTCTTC CASSPLSQGGHEQFF
few - TRBJ2-7 TRBV5-1 13 TGCGCCAGCAGCTTGGCCACGGGTGCCGAGCAGTACTTC CASSLATGAEQYF
- TRBD1 TRBJ1-4 TRBV6-5 14 TGTGCCAGCAGCAACCCGGGACAGAATGAAAAACTGTTTTTT CASSNPGQNEKLFF
once TRBD1 TRBJ2-3 TRBV19 15 TGTGCCAGTAGTATGGGACAGGGGGCAGGGGATACGCAGTATTTT CASSMGQGAGDTQYF
- TRBD1 TRBJ1-1 TRBV5-1 15 TGCGCCAGCAGCTTGACAGGGGACATGAACACTGAAGCTTTCTTT CASSLTGDMNTEAFF
- - TRBJ1-5 TRBV5-1 16 TGCGCCAGCAGCTCCCAAGGCCCGGGTGACAATCAGCCCCAGCATTTT CASSSQGPGDNQPQHF
- TRBD1 TRBJ1-1 TRBV11-3 15 TGTGCCAGCAGCTTAAATACAGGGGGAGTTGTCGAAGCTTTCTTT CASSLNTGGVVEAFF
once - TRBJ1-6 TRBV5-4 13 TGTGCCAGCAGCTTCGGGGAAAATTCACCCCTCCACTTT CASSFGENSPLHF
- - TRBJ1-1 TRBV21-1 18 TGTGCCAGCAGCAAAACCGGACAGGGGGCAAGAGGGAACACTGAAGCTTTCTTT CASSKTGQGARGNTEAFF
few TRBD2 TRBJ2-3 TRBV29-1 17 TGCAGCGTTGAATGGTCTAGCGGGGGACTTCTCACAGATACGCAGTATTTT CSVEWSSGGLLTDTQYF
- - TRBJ1-2 TRBV7-6 14 TGTGCCAGCAGCTCGAGGGAGAGGAACTATGGCTACACCTTC CASSSRERNYGYTF
- TRBD1 TRBJ1-1 TRBV7-8 13 TGTGCCAGCAGCTCACAGGGGGACACTGAAGCTTTCTTT CASSSQGDTEAFF
- - TRBJ2-5 TRBV6-1 13 TGTGCCAGCAGTGAATTCGGGGTTAGGACCCAGTACTTC CASSEFGVRTQYF
- - TRBJ2-7 TRBV2 13 TGTGCCAGCCTGAGTGGTCGCGTTTACGAGCAGTACTTC CASLSGRVYEQYF
- - TRBJ1-1 TRBV13 14 TGTGCCAGCAGCTTAGGGGCCCAGAACACTGAAGCTTTCTTT CASSLGAQNTEAFF
- - TRBJ1-1 TRBV19 15 TGTGCCAGTACATTACCTGAGGTAAGGGGCACTGAAGCTTTCTTT CASTLPEVRGTEAFF
- - TRBJ1-2 TRBV6-5 14 TGTGCCAGCAGTTGGACAGATACTAACTATGGCTACACCTTC CASSWTDTNYGYTF
- - TRBJ1-5 TRBV10-2 15 TGCGCCAGCAGTGAGTCGGGGGGGTTCAATCAGCCCCAGCATTTT CASSESGGFNQPQHF
- TRBD1 TRBJ2-7 TRBV5-6 13 TGTGCCAGCAGCCGGGACAGGGTGGGGGAGCAGTACTTC CASSRDRVGEQYF
once TRBD2 TRBJ2-3 TRBV9 12 TGTGCCAGCAGCAAAGGGGAGGGTACGCAGTATTTT CASSKGEGTQYF
- - TRBJ1-1 TRBV6-1 13 TGTGCCAGCGGGCGGGGTGTGGACACTGAAGCTTTCTTT CASGRGVDTEAFF
- - TRBJ2-7 TRBV7-8 14 TGTGCCAGCAGTCTAGTGGACACCTCCTACGAGCAGTACTTC CASSLVDTSYEQYF
once - TRBJ2-1 TRBV5-1 13 TGCGCCAGCAGCTTGGCCACAGGAGAGGAGCAGTTCTTC CASSLATGEEQFF
- - TRBJ2-3 TRBV6-1 15 TGTGCCAGCAGTGGGGACTCTGCCTTCACAGATACGCAGTATTTT CASSGDSAFTDTQYF
- - TRBJ1-1 TRBV28 13 TGTGCCAGCTTGGGGACGGGACTCCTTGAAGCTTTCTTT CASLGTGLLEAFF
- - TRBJ1-4 TRBV5-1 16 TGCGCCAGCAGCTTAGAGACGACAGGCTTGAATGAAAAACTGTTTTTT CASSLETTGLNEKLFF
- - TRBJ1-4 TRBV4-2 15 TGTGCCAGCAGTGGGGAGACAGGTCTTAATGAAAAACTGTTTTTT CASSGETGLNEKLFF
- TRBD2 TRBJ2-7 TRBV5-5 15 TGTGCCAGCAGCTTGACTAGCGGGAGCTCCTACGAGCAGTACTTC CASSLTSGSSYEQYF
- TRBD1 TRBJ1-2 TRBV2 14 TGTGCCAGCAGTGATGGGGACAGCTTTAATGGCTACACCTTC CASSDGDSFNGYTF
few - TRBJ1-6 TRBV5-4 15 TGTGCCAGCAGCTTGTTGACAGAGTATAATTCACCCCTCCACTTT CASSLLTEYNSPLHF
- - TRBJ2-5 TRBV10-3 15 TGTGCCATCAGTGAGTCGAGGGGTGGAGGGGAGACCCAGTACTTC CAISESRGGGETQYF
- TRBD2 TRBJ2-1 TRBV2 16 TGTGCCAGCAGTGGAAGCGGGGGGAGCTCCTACAATGAGCAGTTCTTC CASSGSGGSSYNEQFF